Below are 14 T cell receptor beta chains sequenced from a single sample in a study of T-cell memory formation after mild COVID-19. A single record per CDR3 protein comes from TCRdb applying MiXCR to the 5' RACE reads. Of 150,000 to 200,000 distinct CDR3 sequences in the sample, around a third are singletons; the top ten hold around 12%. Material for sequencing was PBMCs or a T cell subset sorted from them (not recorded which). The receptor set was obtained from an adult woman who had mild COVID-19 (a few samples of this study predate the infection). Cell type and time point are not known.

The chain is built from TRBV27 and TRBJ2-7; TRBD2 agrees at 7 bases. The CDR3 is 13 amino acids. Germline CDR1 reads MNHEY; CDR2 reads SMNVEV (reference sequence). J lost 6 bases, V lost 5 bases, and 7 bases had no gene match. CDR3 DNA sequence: TGTGCCAGCAGTCGCCTTTCGGGGGGCGAGCAGTACTTC. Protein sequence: CASSRLSGGEQYF.

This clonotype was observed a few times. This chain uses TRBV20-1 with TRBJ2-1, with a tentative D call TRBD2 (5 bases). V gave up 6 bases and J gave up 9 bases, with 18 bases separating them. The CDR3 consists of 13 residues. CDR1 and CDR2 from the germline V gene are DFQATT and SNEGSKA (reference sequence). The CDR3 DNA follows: TGCAGTGCCCGAGGGTGGCAACGGGGTGAGCAGTTCTTC. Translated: CSARGWQRGEQFF.

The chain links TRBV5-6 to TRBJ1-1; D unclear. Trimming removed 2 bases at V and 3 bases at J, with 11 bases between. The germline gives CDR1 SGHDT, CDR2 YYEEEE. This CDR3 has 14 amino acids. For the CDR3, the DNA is TGTGCCAGCAGCTTCGGTACGGCACACACTGAAGCTTTCTTT. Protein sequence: CASSFGTAHTEAFF.

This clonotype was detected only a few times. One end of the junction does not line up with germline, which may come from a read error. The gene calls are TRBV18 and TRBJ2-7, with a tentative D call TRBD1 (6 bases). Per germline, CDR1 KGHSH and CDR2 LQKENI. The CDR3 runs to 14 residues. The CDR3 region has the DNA TGTGCCAGCTCAGCACCCGACAGGTCCTACGAGCAGTACTTC. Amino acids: CASSAPDRSYEQYF.

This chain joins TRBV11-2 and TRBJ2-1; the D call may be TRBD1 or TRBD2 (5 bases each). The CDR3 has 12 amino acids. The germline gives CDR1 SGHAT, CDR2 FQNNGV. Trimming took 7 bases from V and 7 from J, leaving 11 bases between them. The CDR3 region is CASTRGYNEQFF. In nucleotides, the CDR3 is TGTGCCAGCACGAGGGGTTATAATGAGCAGTTCTTC. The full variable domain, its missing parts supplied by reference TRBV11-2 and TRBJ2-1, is EAGVAQSPRYKIIEKRQSVAFWCNPISGHATLYWYQQILGQGPKLLIQFQNNGVVDDSQLPKDRFSAERLKGVDSTLKIQPAKLEDSAVYLCASTRGYNEQFFGPGTRLTVL.

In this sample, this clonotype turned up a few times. The CDR3: CASSSIRTEWGEKLFF. The CDR3 region has the DNA TGTGCCAGCAGCTCGATTCGGACGGAGTGGGGTGAAAAACTGTTTTTT. The chain links TRBV7-9 to TRBJ1-4, with D unresolved. V shed 4 bases and J shed 7 bases, with 19 bases lying between them. This CDR3 has 16 amino acids. Germline V gives CDR1 SEHNR, CDR2 FQNEAQ (reference sequence).

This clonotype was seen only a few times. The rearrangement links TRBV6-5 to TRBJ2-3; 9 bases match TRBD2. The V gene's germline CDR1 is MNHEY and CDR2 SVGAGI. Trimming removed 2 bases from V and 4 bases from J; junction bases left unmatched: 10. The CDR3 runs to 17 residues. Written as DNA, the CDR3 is TGTGCCAGCAGTTACGAGCGGGGACTAGCAGGAGCAGATACGCAGTATTTT. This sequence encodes CASSYERGLAGADTQYF.

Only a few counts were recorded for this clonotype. CDR3 DNA: TGTGCCAGCAGCTTAGGAGCGGTCTCGGAGACCCAGTACTTC. It translates to CASSLGAVSETQYF. The chain joins TRBV7-2 to TRBJ2-5; D is perhaps TRBD2 (5 bases). Per the germline V gene, CDR1 is SGHTA and CDR2 is FQGNSA. This CDR3 spans 14 amino acids. V was shortened by 1 base and J by 5 bases, with 11 bases between the two germline ends.

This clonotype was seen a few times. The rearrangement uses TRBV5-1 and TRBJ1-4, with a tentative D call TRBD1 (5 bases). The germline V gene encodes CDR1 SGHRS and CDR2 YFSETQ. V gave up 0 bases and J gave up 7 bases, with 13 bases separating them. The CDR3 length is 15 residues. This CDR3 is CASSLGTTRGEKLFF. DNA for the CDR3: TGCGCCAGCAGCTTGGGGACAACTCGCGGTGAAAAACTGTTTTTT.

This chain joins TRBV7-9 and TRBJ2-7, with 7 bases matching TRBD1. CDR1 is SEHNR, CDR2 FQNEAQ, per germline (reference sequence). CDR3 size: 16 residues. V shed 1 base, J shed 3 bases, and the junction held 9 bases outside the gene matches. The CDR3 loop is CASSLDAGGLVYEQYF. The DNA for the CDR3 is TGTGCCAGCAGCTTAGACGCAGGGGGTCTCGTCTACGAGCAGTACTTC.

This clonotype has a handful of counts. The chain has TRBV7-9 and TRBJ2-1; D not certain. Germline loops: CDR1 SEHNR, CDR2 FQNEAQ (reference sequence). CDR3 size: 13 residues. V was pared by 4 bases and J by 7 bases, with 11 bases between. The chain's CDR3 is CASSSSRWNEQFF. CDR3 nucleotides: TGTGCCAGCAGCTCCTCGCGTTGGAATGAGCAGTTCTTC.

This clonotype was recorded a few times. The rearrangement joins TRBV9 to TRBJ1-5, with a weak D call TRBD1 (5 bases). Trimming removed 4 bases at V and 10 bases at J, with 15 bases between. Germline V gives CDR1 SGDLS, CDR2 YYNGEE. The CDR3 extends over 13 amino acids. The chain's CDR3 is CASSPRSGHPQHF. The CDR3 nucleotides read TGTGCCAGCAGCCCCCGGTCAGGGCACCCCCAGCATTTT.

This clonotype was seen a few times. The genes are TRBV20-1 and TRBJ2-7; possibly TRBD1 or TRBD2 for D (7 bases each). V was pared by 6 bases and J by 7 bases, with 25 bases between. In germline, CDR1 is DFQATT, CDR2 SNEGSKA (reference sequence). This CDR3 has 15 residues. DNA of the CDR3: TGCAGTGCCGTACGACAGGGCATCTACGGGGGGGAGCAGTACTTC. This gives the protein CSAVRQGIYGGEQYF.

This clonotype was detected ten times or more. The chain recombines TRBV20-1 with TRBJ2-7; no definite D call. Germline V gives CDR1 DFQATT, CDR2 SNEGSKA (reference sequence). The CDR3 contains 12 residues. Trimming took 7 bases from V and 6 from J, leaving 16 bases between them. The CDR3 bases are TGCAGTGGGTTGAGAAAGAATGCCGAGCAGTACTTC. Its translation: CSGLRKNAEQYF.